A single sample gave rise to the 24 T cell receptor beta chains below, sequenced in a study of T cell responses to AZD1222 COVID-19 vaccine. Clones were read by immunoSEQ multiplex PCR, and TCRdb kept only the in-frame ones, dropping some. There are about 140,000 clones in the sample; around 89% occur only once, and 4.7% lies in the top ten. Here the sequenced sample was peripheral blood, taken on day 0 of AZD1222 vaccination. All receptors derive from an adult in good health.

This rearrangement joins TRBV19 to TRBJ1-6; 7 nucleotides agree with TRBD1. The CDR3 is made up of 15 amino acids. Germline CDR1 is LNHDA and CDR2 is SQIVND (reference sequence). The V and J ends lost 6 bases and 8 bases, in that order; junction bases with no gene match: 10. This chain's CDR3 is CASRPTGFRDSPLHF. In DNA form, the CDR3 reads TGTGCCAGTAGACCGACAGGGTTCAGGGATTCACCCCTCCACTTT.

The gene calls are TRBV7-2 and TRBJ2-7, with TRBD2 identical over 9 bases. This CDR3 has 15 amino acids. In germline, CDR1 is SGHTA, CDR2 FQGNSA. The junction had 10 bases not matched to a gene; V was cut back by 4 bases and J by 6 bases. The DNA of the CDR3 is TGTGCCAGCAGCTCACCTGGGCGGGGGGGCCTCGAGCAGTACTTC. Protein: CASSSPGRGGLEQYF.

As DNA, the CDR3 is TGTGCCAGCAGTCATAGTTTTGACTATGGCTACACCTTC. It translates to CASSHSFDYGYTF. The chain carries TRBV28 and TRBJ1-2, with unresolved D. Trimming took 5 bases from V and 3 from J, leaving 10 bases between them. CDR1 MDHEN and CDR2 SYDVKM come from the germline V gene. This CDR3 has 13 residues.

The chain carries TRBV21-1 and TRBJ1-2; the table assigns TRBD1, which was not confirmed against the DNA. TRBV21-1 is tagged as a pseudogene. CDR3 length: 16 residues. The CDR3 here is CASTETGQDIMDGYTF. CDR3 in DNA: TGTGCCAGCACGGAAACAGGACAGGATATTATGGACGGCTACACCTTC.

The CDR3 DNA is TGTGCTAGTGGTTTGGTTGAGGGGGGGGAAAAACTGTTTTTT. Translating it yields CASGLVEGGEKLFF. The chain is built from TRBV12-5 and TRBJ1-4; the D gene is possibly TRBD1 (6 bases). With 0 bases removed from V and 8 bases from J, the gap between germline ends came to 10 bases. Germline values: CDR1 LGHNT, CDR2 FRNRAP. This CDR3 comprises 14 residues.

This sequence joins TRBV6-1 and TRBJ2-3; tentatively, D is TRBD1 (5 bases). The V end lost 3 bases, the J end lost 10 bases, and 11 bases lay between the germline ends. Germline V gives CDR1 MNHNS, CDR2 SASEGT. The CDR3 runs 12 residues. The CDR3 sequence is CASSDRAGAQYF. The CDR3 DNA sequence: TGTGCCAGCAGTGACAGGGCTGGGGCGCAGTATTTT.

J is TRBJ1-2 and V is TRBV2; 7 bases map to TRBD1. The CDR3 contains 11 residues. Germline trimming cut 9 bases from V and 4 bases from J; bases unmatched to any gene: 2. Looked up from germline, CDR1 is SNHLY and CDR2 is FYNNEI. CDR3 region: CARGGPYGYTF. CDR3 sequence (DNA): TGTGCCAGAGGGGGCCCCTATGGCTACACCTTC.

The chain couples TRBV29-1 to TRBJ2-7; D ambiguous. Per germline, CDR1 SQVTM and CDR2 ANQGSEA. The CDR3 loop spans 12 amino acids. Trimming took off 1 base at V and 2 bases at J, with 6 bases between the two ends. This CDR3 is CSVEVAAYEQYF. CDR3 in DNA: TGCAGCGTTGAAGTCGCGGCCTACGAGCAGTACTTC.

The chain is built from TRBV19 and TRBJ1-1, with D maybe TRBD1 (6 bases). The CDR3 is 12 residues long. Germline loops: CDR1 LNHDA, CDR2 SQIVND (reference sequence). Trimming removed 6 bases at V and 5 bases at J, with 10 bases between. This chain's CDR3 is CASSMRGTEAFF. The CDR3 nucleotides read TGTGCCAGTAGCATGAGGGGGACTGAAGCTTTCTTT.

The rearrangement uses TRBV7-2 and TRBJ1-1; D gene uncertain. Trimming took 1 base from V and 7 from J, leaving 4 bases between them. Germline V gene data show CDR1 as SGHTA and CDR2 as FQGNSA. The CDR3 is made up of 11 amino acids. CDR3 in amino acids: CASSLDVEAFF. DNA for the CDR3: TGTGCCAGCAGCTTAGATGTTGAAGCTTTCTTT.

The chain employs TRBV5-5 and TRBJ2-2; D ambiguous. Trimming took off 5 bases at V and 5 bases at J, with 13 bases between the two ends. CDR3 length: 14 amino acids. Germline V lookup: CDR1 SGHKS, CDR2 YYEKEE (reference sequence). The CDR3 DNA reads TGTGCCAGCAGTCCGGCCAAGTGGACCGGGGAGCTGTTTTTT. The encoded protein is CASSPAKWTGELFF.

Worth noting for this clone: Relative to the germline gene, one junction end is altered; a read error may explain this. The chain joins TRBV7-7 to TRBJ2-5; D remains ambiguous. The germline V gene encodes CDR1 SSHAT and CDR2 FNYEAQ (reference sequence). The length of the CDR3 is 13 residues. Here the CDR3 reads CASSLGQQETQYF. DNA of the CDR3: TGTGCTAGCAGCTTAGGGCAGCAAGAGACCCAGTACTTC.

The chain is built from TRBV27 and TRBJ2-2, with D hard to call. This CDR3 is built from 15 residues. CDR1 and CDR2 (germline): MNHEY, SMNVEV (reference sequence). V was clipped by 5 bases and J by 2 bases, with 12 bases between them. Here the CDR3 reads CASSATQLNTGELFF. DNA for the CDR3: TGTGCCAGCAGTGCGACCCAGCTTAACACCGGGGAGCTGTTTTTT.

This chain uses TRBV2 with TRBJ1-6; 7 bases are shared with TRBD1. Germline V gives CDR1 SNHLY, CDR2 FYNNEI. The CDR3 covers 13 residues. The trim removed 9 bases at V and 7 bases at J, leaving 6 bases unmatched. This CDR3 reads CASSQGRNSPLHF. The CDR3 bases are TGTGCCAGTTCACAGGGGAGGAATTCACCCCTCCACTTT.

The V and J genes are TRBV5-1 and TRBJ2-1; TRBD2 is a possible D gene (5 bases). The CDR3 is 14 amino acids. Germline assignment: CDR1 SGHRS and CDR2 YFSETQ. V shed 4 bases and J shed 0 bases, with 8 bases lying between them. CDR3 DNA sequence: TGCGCCAGCAGCGTGGGGAGCTCCTACAATGAGCAGTTCTTC. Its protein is CASSVGSSYNEQFF.

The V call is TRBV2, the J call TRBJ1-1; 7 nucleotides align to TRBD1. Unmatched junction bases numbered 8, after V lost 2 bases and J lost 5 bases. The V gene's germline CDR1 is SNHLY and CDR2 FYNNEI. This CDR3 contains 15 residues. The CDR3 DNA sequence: TGTGCCAGCAGTGAATTTATCAGGGGGTGGACTGAAGCTTTCTTT. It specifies CASSEFIRGWTEAFF. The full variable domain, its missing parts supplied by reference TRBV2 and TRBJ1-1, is EPEVTQTPSHQVTQMGQEVILRCVPISNHLYFYWYRQILGQKVEFLVSFYNNEISEKSEIFDDQFSVERPDGSNFTLKIRSTKLEDSAMYFCASSEFIRGWTEAFFGQGTRLTVV.

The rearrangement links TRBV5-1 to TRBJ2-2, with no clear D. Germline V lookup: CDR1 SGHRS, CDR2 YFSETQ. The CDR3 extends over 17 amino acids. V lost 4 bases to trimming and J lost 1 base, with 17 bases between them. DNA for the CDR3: TGCGCCAGCAGCCCGTTCCTCGGATTGCGGAACACCGGGGAGCTGTTTTTT. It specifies CASSPFLGLRNTGELFF.

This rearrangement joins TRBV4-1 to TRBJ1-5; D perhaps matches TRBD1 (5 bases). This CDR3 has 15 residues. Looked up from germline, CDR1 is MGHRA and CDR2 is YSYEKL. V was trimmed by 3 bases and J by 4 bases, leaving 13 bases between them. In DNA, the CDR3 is TGCGCCAGCAGCCAGACTGGACATGGAAATCAGCCCCAGCATTTT. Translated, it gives CASSQTGHGNQPQHF.

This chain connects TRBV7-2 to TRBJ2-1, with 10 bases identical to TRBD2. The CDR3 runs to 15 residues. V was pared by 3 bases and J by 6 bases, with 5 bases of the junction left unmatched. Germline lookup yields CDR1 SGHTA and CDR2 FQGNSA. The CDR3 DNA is TGTGCCAGCAGCTTCAGCAGCGGGGGGGGCAATGAGCAGTTCTTC. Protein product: CASSFSSGGGNEQFF.

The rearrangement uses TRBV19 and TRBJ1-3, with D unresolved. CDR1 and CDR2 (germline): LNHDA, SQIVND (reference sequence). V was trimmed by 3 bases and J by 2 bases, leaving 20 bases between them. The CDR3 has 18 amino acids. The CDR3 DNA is TGTGCCAGTAGTATGGGCAGTCCAGGCCGTACCGCTGGAAACACCATATATTTT. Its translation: CASSMGSPGRTAGNTIYF.

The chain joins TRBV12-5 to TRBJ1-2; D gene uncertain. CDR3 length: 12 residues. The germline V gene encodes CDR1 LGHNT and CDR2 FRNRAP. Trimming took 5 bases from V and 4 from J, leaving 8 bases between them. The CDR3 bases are TGTGCTAGTGGTCTAGGGCGCTATGGCTACACCTTC. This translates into CASGLGRYGYTF.

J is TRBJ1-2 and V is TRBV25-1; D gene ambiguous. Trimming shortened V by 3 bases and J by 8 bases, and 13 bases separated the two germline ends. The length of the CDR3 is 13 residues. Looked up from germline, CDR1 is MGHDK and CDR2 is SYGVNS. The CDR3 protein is CASSDIGSAGYTF. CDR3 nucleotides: TGTGCCAGCAGTGACATCGGCTCTGCCGGCTACACCTTC.

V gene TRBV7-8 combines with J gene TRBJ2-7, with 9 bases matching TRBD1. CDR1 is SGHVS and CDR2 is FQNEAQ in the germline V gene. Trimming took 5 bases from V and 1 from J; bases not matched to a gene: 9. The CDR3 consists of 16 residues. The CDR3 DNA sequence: TGTGCCAGCAGCCCCGGGACAGGGAGGGGTTCCTACGAGCAGTACTTC. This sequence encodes CASSPGTGRGSYEQYF.

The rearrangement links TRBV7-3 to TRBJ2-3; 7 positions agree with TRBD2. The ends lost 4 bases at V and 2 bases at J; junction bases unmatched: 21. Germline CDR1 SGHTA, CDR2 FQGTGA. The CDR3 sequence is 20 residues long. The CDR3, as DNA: TGTGCCAGCAGCTCTGGGGGGGTAGCGGCTAATCCGTCAAACACAGATACGCAGTATTTT. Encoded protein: CASSSGGVAANPSNTDTQYF. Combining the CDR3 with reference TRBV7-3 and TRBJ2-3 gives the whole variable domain GAGVSQTPSNKVTEKGKYVELRCDPISGHTALYWYRQSLGQGPEFLIYFQGTGAADDSGLPNDRFFAVRPEGSVSTLKIQRTERGDSAVYLCASSSGGVAANPSNTDTQYFGPGTRLTVL.